The entry below gives a single T cell receptor beta chain sequence along with its context. Its specific antigen is unknown. No per-base quality is available; no much larger clone lies one base away. The sample's time point label, decoded: newly diagnosed GD, antithyroid drugs for less than 3 months. For both TCR sequencing and RNA sequencing, RNA was extracted from PBMCs in TRIzol. The diagnosis of Graves' disease followed American Thyroid Association guidelines. Recruitment of patients was carried out at an endocrinology department in Xi'an, China. Each patient gave about 10 milliliters of peripheral blood, collected in an EDTA anticoagulant tube. PBMCs were isolated by Ficoll Paque Plus density gradient separation without further T cell sorting. An Agilent 2100 Bioanalyzer and agarose gel were used to assess RNA quality, and a NanoDrop 2000 was used to measure RNA concentration. The library was generated by multiplex PCR. Sequencing relied on an Illumina HiSeq 4000. TCR beta libraries were built with iRepertoire HTBI primers and Arm-PCR amplification of CDR3 regions. Gel purification was performed on PCR products prior to sequencing. Concerning the study's data processing: Across samples, 60 to 70 TRBV and approximately 15 TRBJ segments were identified and used for gene usage analysis of CDR3 amino acid clonotypes. COPE and FqMerger were used to merge the filtered high-quality paired reads into contigs. Contigs were aligned with BLAST to IMGT TRBV, TRBD and TRBJ reference genes, and CDR3 was defined per IMGT. Any clonotype with a frequency above 0.1% was classified as a highly expanded clone. Repertoire diversity was measured by Shannon entropy, and V-J evenness by the Gini coefficient. Public clonotypes were defined as clonotypes shared by more than one individual. TCRdb reprocessed the public reads (quality trimming at Q25 with fastp, clone calling with MiXCR) and kept in-frame beta chains. Rows are combined by CDR3 protein, so each entry shows the most common genes and DNA. TCRdb's processing, not the authors', yielded these V and J calls. This sample comprises about 540,000 distinct CDR3 sequences, roughly 14% of them detected only once. The ten largest account for roughly a tenth of the sample.

The data derive from a study of regulatory T cells in long-lasting Graves disease listed by TCRdb under 2021. Some background on the complete study: Patients with newly diagnosed Graves' disease had been on antithyroid drugs for under 3 months. Persistent Graves' disease patients were compared with newly diagnosed Graves' disease patients by peripheral blood TCR sequencing and RNA sequencing. The study took place in China and was registered as a clinical trial. A total of roughly 33 samples underwent TCR sequencing: some 13 from persistent and roughly 20 from newly diagnosed Graves' disease patients.

CDR1 MNHEY and CDR2 SMNVEV were looked up in the germline V gene (reference sequence). Reading from cysteine to phenylalanine, the CDR3 counts 15 amino acids. This entry keeps only the CDR3 DNA: 45 bases, framed from base 1. The paper as a whole reports these results and caveats: A larger number of public clonotypes was shared among persistent patients (about 2,700) than among newly diagnosed patients (more than 850). The small sample size was acknowledged by the authors as a limitation that may reduce accuracy. Preferential use of TRBV28, TRBJ1-2 and TRBJ2-5 was observed in persistent disease, whereas TRBV20-1 and TRBJ2-1 were favored in newly diagnosed disease. Sequencing and analysis were restricted to the TCR beta chain. Because the primary lesion, thyroid tissue, could not be accessed, the study looked at peripheral blood alone. Compared with newly diagnosed patients, persistent Graves' disease patients had lower TCR Shannon entropy and fewer highly expanded clones, which suggests clonal expansion.

These data were likewise used in another study, on T cells in Graves' hyperthyroidism and ophthalmopathy. As that second paper reports: Stable Graves' hyperthyroidism was defined as no progression to ophthalmopathy during 18 months of follow-up. The hyperthyroidism patients were between 18 and 65 years old and newly diagnosed, with a disease duration of less than 2 months. Exclusion was applied to patients with uncontrolled infections, other autoimmune diseases, pregnancy or lactation. Diagnoses relied on clinical symptoms, serum thyroxine and TRAb, thyroid ultrasound and orbital computed tomography. For the first round of RT-PCR on the TCR CDR3, the HTBI primer set was used together with the Qiagen OneStep RT-PCR kit. Most expanded thyroid clonotypes (frequency above 0.001) were also detected in blood, suggesting blood repertoires may reflect thyroid immune responses. A 13 V-J signature model separated ophthalmopathy from stable hyperthyroidism, with just over 85% sensitivity and 81.08% specificity in cross-validation and 80%/75% in testing. During validation, the model predicted progression to ophthalmopathy a median of approximately 7 months ahead of onset, with almost 71% sensitivity and 72% to 85% specificity. A discovery cohort of approximately 100 patients, roughly 45 with Graves' ophthalmopathy and 57 with stable Graves' hyperthyroidism, was used to find distinguishing TCR V-J signatures. Prospective prediction of ophthalmopathy was tested in an independent validation cohort of 18 to 20 hyperthyroidism patients and approximately 17 patients who later progressed to ophthalmopathy. The 90 to 100 discovery patients were randomly divided into training and test sets at a 7:3 ratio. In roughly six Graves' hyperthyroidism patients, the study also compared T-cell repertoires from thyroid tissue with T-cell repertoires from blood. After blood sampling, hyperthyroidism patients were treated with methimazole at a starting dose of 30 mg daily, and ophthalmopathy patients were treated with high-dose intravenous methylprednisolone. Libraries were constructed in a second round of multiplex PCR, after which size selection and purification were carried out. Paired-end sequencing of the libraries was performed with 100 bp reads on an Illumina HiSeq2000. SOAPnuke was used to process the raw data, removing reads that contained adapters or uncalled bases, had a mean Phred below 15, or lacked an exact match to the constant primer or identifier. High-quality paired reads were merged using COPE v1.2.5, and each unique nucleotide sequence was defined as a clonotype. MiTCR v1.1 was used to align clonotypes to the IMGT TRBV, TRBD and TRBJ reference segments. The analysis included only V-J combinations with a frequency above 0.0001, which together covered approximately 99% of the repertoires. A TCS score was defined as the ratio between F50 (clonal expansion) and ExV (chaos), using BLOSUM62-based TCRdist between CDR3 peptides within each V-J. Welch's t-statistics and random forest reduced roughly 540 V-J features to around 14, which were used in a naive Bayes classifier (R e1071). No statistical method was used to set the sample size in advance, and investigators knew the group allocation. The paper describes TCR Vbeta CDR3 sequencing of 135 peripheral blood samples, made up of 43 ophthalmopathy patients, roughly 72 hyperthyroidism patients and 17 progressor patients.

The chain was built from TRBV27 and TRBJ2-5; TRBD1 matches 10 bases in the middle. This receptor was taken from a man under 40 with Graves disease. Donor details come from another sample of the same person, matched by shared clones. Source: peripheral blood mononuclear cells (PBMCs), taken at new diagnosis, from a patient treated with antithyroid drugs. The sequenced DNA is TGTCCCACACGAGCTCCCCGGACAGGGGGGAAGACCCAGTACTTC. Its protein product is CPTRAPRTGGKTQYF.